Shown below are 26 T cell receptor beta chains from a single sample sequenced in a study of T cell responses to AZD1222 COVID-19 vaccine. TCRdb's copy holds only in-frame clones and misses some; the assay was immunoSEQ multiplex PCR. In the table there are 90,000 to 130,000 clones, about 85% of which are singletons. Sequences were derived from peripheral blood, sampled on day 0 of AZD1222 vaccination. These receptors originate from an adult in good health.

The chain carries TRBV6-5 and TRBJ2-5; D gene ambiguous. The CDR3 has 13 residues. Germline V CDR1 and CDR2: MNHEY, SVGAGI. V was trimmed by 7 bases and J by 1 base, leaving 10 bases between them. In DNA, the CDR3 is TGTGCCAGCACCCCGGGCCTCCAAGAGACCCAGTACTTC. Protein: CASTPGLQETQYF.

The rearrangement links TRBV28 to TRBJ2-1; 9 positions agree with TRBD1. The CDR3 runs 13 residues. Germline assignment: CDR1 MDHEN and CDR2 SYDVKM. Germline trimming cut 8 bases from V and 6 bases from J; bases unmatched to any gene: 5. In DNA, the CDR3 is TGTGCCAGCGGACAGGGGTGGGTCAATGAGCAGTTCTTC. Protein product: CASGQGWVNEQFF.

The chain couples TRBV10-2 to TRBJ1-1; D is unresolved. Trimming took off 6 bases at V and 0 bases at J, with 5 bases between the two ends. There are 12 residues in the CDR3. CDR1 is WSHSY, CDR2 SAAADI, per germline. The CDR3 reads CASRGMNTEAFF. Here the CDR3 DNA reads TGCGCCAGCAGGGGCATGAACACTGAAGCTTTCTTT.

The chain has TRBV5-8 and TRBJ2-7; TRBD2 matches 10 bases. V dropped 4 bases and J dropped 4; count of bases not matched to a gene: 8. This CDR3 contains 15 residues. Germline V gives CDR1 SGHTS, CDR2 YDEGEE. The CDR3 bases are TGTGCCAGCAGCCCGGGGACTAGCGACAGATACGAGCAGTACTTC. Residues: CASSPGTSDRYEQYF.

The chain uses TRBV27 and TRBJ1-6; 8 bases line up with TRBD1. This CDR3 has 16 amino acids. CDR1 and CDR2 from the germline V gene are MNHEY and SMNVEV (reference sequence). J was trimmed by 7 bases and V by 7 bases; bases with no gene match: 12. In DNA, the CDR3 is TGTGCCAGCACGGACAGGGAGGATCTTCTGAATTCACCCCTCCACTTT. Translating it yields CASTDREDLLNSPLHF.

This clone showed up just once. V usage is TRBV4-1 and J usage is TRBJ1-2; TRBD1 is a possible D gene (5 bases). CDR3 size: 15 residues. The germline CDR1 and CDR2 sequences are MGHRA and YSYEKL. Between the trimmed V and J ends, which lost 0 bases and 5 bases, there was a span of 13 bases. Here the CDR3 reads CASSQDSTGSYGYTF. In DNA form, the CDR3 reads TGCGCCAGCAGCCAAGATAGCACAGGATCGTATGGCTACACCTTC.

The chain carries TRBV27 and TRBJ1-4; perhaps TRBD1 as D (6 bases). This CDR3 spans 17 amino acids. Germline V gene sequence: CDR1 MNHEY, CDR2 SMNVEV (reference sequence). V lost 2 bases to trimming and J lost 0 bases, with 13 bases between them. The CDR3 sequence: CASSLKTGLATNEKLFF. The DNA of the CDR3 is TGTGCCAGCAGTTTAAAGACAGGATTGGCAACTAATGAAAAACTGTTTTTT.

This sequence joins TRBV5-1 and TRBJ2-2; TRBD2 agrees at 10 bases. The CDR3 has 15 residues. The V gene end was trimmed by 0 bases and the J gene end by 9 bases; junction bases not matched to a gene: 5. Germline CDR1 and CDR2: SGHRS and YFSETQ. As DNA, the CDR3 is TGCGCCAGCAGCTTGGACCTAGCGGGAGTAAGGGAGCTGTTTTTT. This codes for CASSLDLAGVRELFF.

The chain joins TRBV7-8 to TRBJ1-1; D perhaps matches TRBD1 (6 bases). Trimming left V 5 bases short and J 4 bases short, with 20 bases between. CDR3 length equals 16 residues. CDR1 SGHVS and CDR2 FQNEAQ come from the germline V gene. The CDR3 DNA sequence: TGTGCCAGCAGCCTGGACAGTAGAGTGGTTCGCACTGAAGCTTTCTTT. Translated: CASSLDSRVVRTEAFF. The whole variable domain, filled in from reference TRBV7-8 and TRBJ1-1, reads GAGVSQSPRYKVAKRGQDVALRCDPISGHVSLFWYQQALGQGPEFLTYFQNEAQLDKSGLPSDRFFAERPEGSVSTLKIQRTQQEDSAVYLCASSLDSRVVRTEAFFGQGTRLTVV.

The CDR3 nucleotides read TGTGCCACCAGCAGAGATCCAGGGGCGTTGGGTGGGCCCCAGCATTTT. Translated, it gives CATSRDPGALGGPQHF. The gene calls are TRBV15 and TRBJ1-5; tentative D call: TRBD1 (6 bases). Per germline, CDR1 LNHNV and CDR2 YYDKDF (reference sequence). The CDR3 length is 16 residues. V shed 0 bases and J shed 9 bases, with 18 bases lying between them.

The CDR3 spells CASSLFNRGTNYGYTF. The CDR3 coding sequence is TGTGCCAGCAGCTTGTTTAACCGGGGCACAAACTATGGCTACACCTTC. V is TRBV5-6 and J is TRBJ1-2; the D gene is possibly TRBD1 (5 bases). This CDR3 has 16 amino acids. Germline assignment: CDR1 SGHDT and CDR2 YYEEEE. The V end was cut by 1 base, the J end by 2 bases, with 15 bases between.

The J gene is TRBJ1-3, the V gene TRBV29-1; possibly TRBD1 for D (6 bases). Germline lookup yields CDR1 SQVTM and CDR2 ANQGSEA. Deletions cut 6 bases from V and 5 bases from J, with 14 bases between. CDR3 length: 13 amino acids. In DNA form, the CDR3 reads TGCAGCGTCCACACAGGGAGCAGAAACACCATATATTTT. Translated: CSVHTGSRNTIYF. The complete variable domain, with remaining parts taken from reference TRBV29-1 and TRBJ1-3, reads SAVISQKPSRDICQRGTSLTIQCQVDSQVTMMFWYRQQPGQSLTLIATANQGSEATYESGFVIDKFPISRPNLTFSTLTVSNMSPEDSSIYLCSVHTGSRNTIYFGEGSWLTVV.

The V and J genes are TRBV7-6 and TRBJ2-7; D perhaps matches TRBD1 (6 bases). The length of the CDR3 is 13 residues. Germline values: CDR1 SGHVS, CDR2 FNYEAQ. Trimming removed 4 bases from V and 1 base from J, with 8 bases in between. The CDR3 is CASSSDSSYEQYF. In DNA form, the CDR3 reads TGTGCCAGCAGCTCGGACAGTTCCTACGAGCAGTACTTC.

For this clone: It is unclear where the CDR3 begins or ends on the DNA, so no DNA is shown, and the CDR3 is as TCRdb lists it. V and J are TRBV6-5 and TRBJ1-2. CDR1 and CDR2 from the germline V gene are MNHEY and SVGAGI. Both ends counted, the CDR3 spans 13 residues. CDR3 residues: CASSSSLNYGYTF.

The chain couples TRBV7-2 to TRBJ2-7, with D hard to call. Trimming removed 4 bases at V and 2 bases at J, with 15 bases between. The CDR3 runs 15 residues. Looked up from germline, CDR1 is SGHTA and CDR2 is FQGNSA. The CDR3 reads CASSSLADPAYEQYF. The CDR3 DNA follows: TGTGCCAGCAGCTCATTAGCCGATCCCGCCTACGAGCAGTACTTC.

Remarks on this clone: The sample holds other DNA sequences that translate to the same CDR3. The chain couples TRBV12-3 or TRBV12-4 to TRBJ2-7, with D unclear. CDR3 length equals 11 residues. The V end was cut by 4 bases, the J end by 4 bases, with 5 bases between. Here the CDR3 reads CASSSPYEQYF. The DNA of the CDR3 is TGTGCCAGCAGTTCCCCGTACGAGCAGTACTTC.

The chain links TRBV11-1 to TRBJ2-6; perhaps TRBD2 as D (5 bases). Germline V CDR1 and CDR2: SGHAT, FQDESV (reference sequence). V was trimmed by 8 bases and J by 0 bases, leaving 5 bases between them. The CDR3 totals 13 residues. The DNA of the CDR3 is TGTGCCAGCGGACTCTCTGGGGCCAACGTCCTGACTTTC. Its protein product is CASGLSGANVLTF.

The chain is built from TRBV29-1 and TRBJ1-2; D may be TRBD1 (5 bases). Germline loops: CDR1 SQVTM, CDR2 ANQGSEA. The CDR3 runs 12 residues. Trimming took off 7 bases at V and 1 base at J, with 10 bases between the two ends. This CDR3 is CSARDRNYGYTF. The CDR3 DNA sequence: TGCAGCGCTAGGGACCGTAACTATGGCTACACCTTC.

The chain combines TRBV4-2 with TRBJ2-7; 10 nucleotides line up with TRBD2. The trim removed 0 bases at V and 3 bases at J, leaving 2 bases unmatched. CDR1 is LGHNA and CDR2 is YNFKEQ in the germline V gene. CDR3 size: 15 residues. The CDR3 DNA follows: TGTGCCAGCAGCCAAGAGCTAGCGGGAGTCTACGAGCAGTACTTC. Translated: CASSQELAGVYEQYF.

The rearrangement links TRBV3-1 (or the pseudogene TRBV3-2) to TRBJ2-2; D is ambiguous. The CDR3 sequence is 18 residues long. V was trimmed by 0 bases and J by 0 bases, leaving 14 bases between them. In germline, CDR1 is LGHDT, CDR2 YNNKEL (reference sequence). Written as DNA, the CDR3 is TGTGCCAGCAGCCAAGAACGGCCCAAGGGCGCGAACACCGGGGAGCTGTTTTTT. Translating it yields CASSQERPKGANTGELFF.

In its sample, this clone was seen once. The CDR3 DNA follows: TGCAGCGTTGTCCTGGGATACTACGAGCAGTACTTC. It encodes CSVVLGYYEQYF. This chain joins TRBV29-1 and TRBJ2-7; D is uncertain. This CDR3 is built from 12 residues. Germline V gene lookup returns CDR1 SQVTM and CDR2 ANQGSEA. The V end lost 4 bases, the J end lost 3 bases, and 10 bases lay between the germline ends.

This rearrangement joins TRBV9 to TRBJ2-7, with 11 positions matching TRBD2. CDR1 and CDR2 (germline): SGDLS, YYNGEE. The junction had 8 bases not matched to a gene; V was cut back by 3 bases and J by 3 bases. The CDR3 contains 16 residues. The CDR3 loop is CASSATSGTVLYEQYF. The CDR3 DNA follows: TGTGCCAGCAGCGCGACTAGCGGGACGGTCCTCTACGAGCAGTACTTC.

In this sample, this clone turned up a few times. The chain uses TRBV7-9 and TRBJ2-7; D not certain. The V gene's germline CDR1 is SEHNR and CDR2 FQNEAQ (reference sequence). The CDR3 runs to 12 residues. The ends were cut back, 7 bases at V and 4 bases at J, with 11 bases in the middle. The CDR3 DNA is TGTGCCAGCACACTCTTAGGTTACGAGCAGTACTTC. Protein product: CASTLLGYEQYF.

This chain joins TRBV19 and TRBJ2-1, with 11 bases fitting TRBD2. This CDR3 has 18 amino acids. In germline, CDR1 is LNHDA, CDR2 SQIVND (reference sequence). Trimming at V came to 6 bases and at J to 5 bases, leaving 15 bases not matched to a gene. The CDR3 sequence is CASSLTSGSWGSNNEQFF. The CDR3 DNA reads as TGTGCCAGTAGCTTAACTAGCGGGAGCTGGGGGTCGAACAATGAGCAGTTCTTC.

The V gene is TRBV27, the J gene TRBJ1-6; no definite D call. V was pared by 2 bases and J by 8 bases, with 4 bases between. There are 12 residues in the CDR3. Per germline, CDR1 MNHEY and CDR2 SMNVEV (reference sequence). The CDR3 bases are TGTGCCAGCAGTTTACCTTATTCACCCCTCCACTTT. It specifies CASSLPYSPLHF.

The rearrangement uses TRBV19 and TRBJ2-1; a weak D match, TRBD1 (5 bases). This CDR3 spans 16 amino acids. Germline CDR1 reads LNHDA; CDR2 reads SQIVND (reference sequence). The V end was cut by 5 bases, the J end by 2 bases, with 16 bases between. The CDR3 loop reads CASSQGSIGTYNEQFF. The CDR3 nucleotides read TGTGCCAGTAGTCAGGGTTCTATCGGTACCTACAATGAGCAGTTCTTC.